This paragraph reports one TCR beta chain. Its antigen specificity is not known. Base qualities are not at hand, and no much larger clone is one base apart. The cohort was made up of under 800 healthy bone marrow donors. At the time of sampling, all cohort members were nominally healthy, though unrecorded immune exposures were likely present. The donor was CMV seronegative and was included in the group of over 300 seronegative cohort members. A peripheral blood sample was collected from each donor, and TCR beta sequencing was performed on peripheral blood mononuclear cells. The Qiagen DNeasy Blood Extraction Kit was used to extract genomic DNA from the blood cell samples. These data belong to a study of cytomegalovirus exposure and HLA in healthy donors listed by TCRdb under 2017. In terms of the full investigation: According to an earlier analysis of 587 of the donors, about 179 million T cells yielded roughly 110 million unique TCR beta sequences and less than 300 Gb of sequence data. The study combined high-throughput TCR immunosequencing, statistical association of individual TCRs with disease status, and machine learning to predict cytomegalovirus infection status. The study profiled the T cell repertoires of under 850 subjects by immunosequencing and related them to cytomegalovirus serostatus. Both class I and class II loci were covered by HLA typing, at four-digit resolution. The number of typed donors differed by locus: about 620-640 for A, B, C, DRB1 and DQB1; 522 for DQA1; approximately 600 for DPA1; and some 450 for DPB1. A later analysis re-analyzed previously published TCR beta repertoires from about 730 donors and added high-resolution HLA genotyping to study TCR occurrence patterns. Besides the first cohort of 550 to 750 subjects, a separate validation cohort made up of 120 different subjects was used. The later analysis used no new phenotypic data to find candidate immune exposures, relying instead on TCR beta sequences and their occurrence across donors. About five DR-DQ haplotypes were treated as single units for association and clustering because of strong linkage in the cohort. An early release that covered about 640 HLA-typed donors contained approximately 320 gigabases of sequencing data and roughly 84 million unique TCR sequences. An earlier analysis of 587 of the donors applied high-throughput TCR beta sequencing to assess whether each TCR beta V gene segment acted as functional or pseudogenic. Every repertoire in the discovery cohort had been generated on one and the same sequencing platform. A later genetic analysis used genome-wide SNP genotypes for about three fifths of the 666 donors, treating that subset as a discovery cohort. Among some 410 genotyped donors of the cohort, an average of approximately 200,000 unique TCR beta nucleotide sequences was sequenced per donor, of which 15% to 20% were non-productive. Donor age, sex, ethnicity and CMV serostatus were collected together with the repertoire data. Of the approximately 400 genotyped donors, approximately 83% fell in the genetic ancestry cluster associated with self-reported Caucasian donors. The aim of the study was to test whether cataloging public T cell receptors could identify signatures of past pathogen exposure.

Points the paper makes about the study in general: In a later analysis, 16,951 TCR beta sequences were associated with specific HLA alleles at a false discovery rate of 0.05. Assigning TCR associations to individual alleles was difficult when HLA alleles, especially DR and DQ, strongly co-occurred. In this cohort, only TCR beta chains were sequenced, and detectable features were limited by the absence of alpha or paired-chain data. Correlated functional status among segregating V segments might reflect linkage disequilibrium, but an unknown experimental factor could not be ruled out. According to the authors, the approach could potentially be generalized to other disease states and immunological phenotypes. The classifier was reported to diagnose cytomegalovirus status with high specificity and sensitivity in both the original and validation cohorts. Broadly in line with IMGT annotations, most TCR beta V segments showed up in productive rearrangements about 87% or about 30% of the time in an earlier analysis of roughly 590 of the donors. Compared with equally common non-associated chains, HLA-associated TCR beta chains in a later analysis were more clonally expanded and had lower generation probabilities. The study gave a list of over 150 TCR beta chains associated with cytomegalovirus. While some public TCRs were present in many individuals, most TCR sequences turned up only very rarely across donors. The earlier analysis of 587 of the donors excluded approximately 15 rarely observed V segments, including chromosome 9 orphons, because counts were too low. According to a later analysis, TCR association rates differed among HLA loci, with DRB1 alleles showing the most associated TCRs and HLA-C alleles showing the fewest. According to a later analysis, most CMV-associated TCR beta chains appeared to be HLA-restricted, and the HLA associations seemed to be driven largely by CMV exposure. A further reported finding was that TCR beta sequences accurately predicted the HLA-A and HLA-B alleles for most subjects in the first cohort. A cluster of highly shared sequence variants was judged likely to represent a technical artifact of the sequencing pipeline. Some IMGT-functional V segments, including TRBV6-2 and TRBV6-3, could not be told apart with the 87-base-pair reads, so those segments were excluded. V-gene and J-gene trimming of TCR beta chains was associated with a missense DCLRE1C variant in a later genetic analysis, and the association was replicated in an independent cohort. Several of the top co-occurrence clusters appeared to be linked to parvovirus B19, influenza, CMV and Epstein-Barr virus, according to a later analysis. A later genetic analysis reported fewer N-insertions in productive TCRs among donors in an Asian-associated ancestry cluster than the roughly 640-donor mean. A few of the identified cytomegalovirus-associated TCR beta chains were confirmed in vitro to be specific for cytomegalovirus antigens. Roughly uniform sequencing depth across donors was assumed in presence/absence analyses, although this assumption may not hold. CMV serostatus was the only immune exposure information available for the cohort. Because HLA typing was unavailable for some donors at each locus, only the typed subset was used in association tests.

Libraries were made using the immunoSEQ multiplex PCR assay. For the multiplex PCR, a mixture combining 60 forward primers for TCR Vbeta segments and 13 reverse primers for TCR Jbeta segments was used. The CDR3 region of rearranged TCR beta genes was amplified from genomic DNA with a multiplex PCR assay. On the Illumina HiSeq System, the amplified TCR beta libraries were sequenced as 87-base-pair reads. Turning to the authors' computational methods: A later analysis counted about 80 million unique TCR beta chains across the 550 to 800 repertoires, and roughly 10 million of these chains were shared by at least two donors. Raw reads were error-corrected and collapsed into unique sequences with a nearest-neighbor algorithm that merged closely related sequences to remove PCR and sequencing errors. Alignment of CDR3 sequences to IMGT reference sequences was used to assign V, D and J gene segments. Each retained sequence needed at least a six-nucleotide match to both a V gene segment and a J gene segment. Rearrangements were classified as productive when the CDR3 lacked stop codons and remained in frame with V and J, and all other rearrangements were classified as non-productive. Following IMGT convention, CDR3 was defined as the stretch from the second conserved V-encoded cysteine to the conserved J-encoded phenylalanine. In an earlier analysis of around 600 of the donors, sequences lacking an unambiguous match to a single V gene segment were excluded. In an earlier analysis of approximately 550 of the donors, V segments were called functional above 56.7% productive rearrangements and were called segregating when the between-donor standard deviation exceeded 5%. A statistical classification framework was built to diagnose cytomegalovirus status from the catalog of TCR beta chain sequences. A later analysis assigned V and J genes by comparing TCR nucleotide sequences with IMGT/GENE-DB human TR gene sequences. A later analysis assigned CDR3 sequences and most-parsimonious VDJ recombination scenarios with the TCRdist pipeline. In a later analysis, each TCR beta chain was defined by its CDR3 amino acid sequence together with its V-gene family, and reads without a unique V-gene family were excluded. In a later analysis, around 600 highly shared, low-generation-probability nucleotide sequences were removed to address suspected cross-contamination and a sequencing artifact. In a later analysis, a clonal expansion index for each public chain was calculated from normalized within-repertoire ranks of inferred template counts. Generation probabilities in a later analysis came from a VDJ recombination model fitted to out-of-frame rearrangements, and those results were checked against IGoR. In a later analysis, hypergeometric tests were used to score TCR-TCR, TCR-HLA and TCR-CMV co-occurrence, with a repertoire-size bias correction applied to TCR pairs. False discovery rates were estimated in a later analysis by permuting HLA or CMV assignments 20 times. In a later analysis, co-occurring TCRs were grouped with DBSCAN, and TCRdist sequence similarity was added when clustering was performed within HLA-allele-positive subsets. Co-occurrence clustering excluded repertoires with fewer than 30,000 or more than 120,000 public chains, plus five with anomalous nucleotide sharing. This is the immuneACCESS table as TCRdb keeps it, with only in-frame sequences that have V and J called. A part of the clones is gone; compared with another copy, unresolved V genes explain less than half, and the rest is unexplained. V and J calls plus clone size are reproduced from that table; the DNA served to infer D and trimming. Across this sample there are about 180,000 clones, with around 82% seen only once. The leading ten clones occupy less than 0.4% of the sample.

At the junction V is shortened by 0 bases and J by 4 bases, with 18 bases in between. The CDR3 numbers 16 residues from cysteine through phenylalanine. CDR3 DNA is the only sequence kept; it has 48 bases, read in frame from the first base. As encoded in the germline V gene (reference sequence), CDR1 is GTSNPN while CDR2 is SVGIG. This sequence was found in a boy aged 2 to 9 in good health and CMV-seronegative. Source material: PBMCs. The V and J segments used are TRBV30 and TRBJ2-5, with TRBD2 tentatively as D gene (6 bases match). The sequence in DNA is TGTGCCTGGAGTGTATGGGCGGGACGCAGGAGAGAGACCCAGTACTTC. Translated, it reads CAWSVWAGRRRETQYF. Here the CDR3 is joined to the reference TRBV30 and TRBJ2-5 genes, and the full variable domain is: SQTIHQWPATLVQPVGSPLSLECTVEGTSNPNLYWYRQAAGRGLQLLFYSVGIGQISSEVPQNLSASRPQDRQFILSSKKLLLSDSGFYLCAWSVWAGRRRETQYFGPGTRLLVL.